The rows below give T cell receptor beta chains drawn from one sample of a study of radiotherapy plus CTLA-4 blockade in lung cancer. TCRdb keeps only in-frame clones here, not all; method: immunoSEQ multiplex PCR. Of about 94,000 clones detected, 82% appear once; the ten largest clones hold roughly 24%. Sequencing was performed on peripheral blood, taken from a patient treated with radiotherapy plus ipilimumab. These receptors were taken from a human donor with non-small cell lung cancer that progressed on radiotherapy plus ipilimumab. Both conserved end residues are part of each CDR3. The order of the fields is J gene, V gene, CDR3 protein.

TRBJ2-1,TRBV6-6,CASSWTSGRDWNEQFF
TRBJ2-5,TRBV18,CASSRTTGWSEETQYF
TRBJ2-2,TRBV9,CASSDFTGELFF
TRBJ2-2,TRBV1,CTSSQEPTSAPNTGELFF
TRBJ2-3,TRBV18,CASSPRVGGTDTQYF
TRBJ1-1,TRBV5-6,CASSVREEYTEAFF
TRBJ1-4,TRBV28,CASWAPDRSLEKLFF
TRBJ1-5,TRBV6-6,CASRSPGQGGQPQHF
TRBJ1-2,TRBV29-1,CSVGRVYGYTF
TRBJ1-2,TRBV30,CAWSGAGGYTF
TRBJ2-1,TRBV19,CASTPGREERRNEQFF
TRBJ2-7,TRBV12-5,CASGTEKSEQYF
TRBJ1-5,TRBV28,CASSLVDPRGANQPQHF
TRBJ1-2,TRBV29-1,CSVLGADRGYGYTF
TRBJ2-1,TRBV7-9,CASTHGAGGSYNEQFF
TRBJ1-5,TRBV28,CASSRVQPQHF
TRBJ2-1,TRBV9,CASSPRSSDYNEQFF